This T cell receptor beta chain was recorded in a study of blood T cell repertoires in COVID-19. Across the whole study: Whether acute or convalescent, the COVID-19 samples came from the United States, Italy and Spain.

J gave up 7 bases and V 4 bases, and 7 bases lay outside the gene matches. Germline values: CDR1 SGHTA, CDR2 FQGTGA. This CDR3 region has 14 residues. Ages ranged from about 18 to 89 years, with residence in 24 US areas. Clinical history reported by participants formed the basis on which cohorts were assigned. As handled by the study authors: Estimation of nucleated cell counts was performed using reference gene primer amplification. Method: immunoSEQ multiplex PCR; TCRdb's copy keeps in-frame clones and lacks some. V and J calls and clone size are given by that table; D and trimming were obtained from the DNA. This table holds around 450,000 clones, about 85% found once.

The sequence was obtained from a woman aged 18-29 years with acute COVID-19. The sequenced sample consisted of PBMCs or T cells enriched from blood (not recorded which). The rearrangement links TRBV7-3 to TRBJ1-1, with 9 bases fitting TRBD1. This CDR3 is CASSSGTGSNEAFF. CDR3 DNA sequence: TGTGCCAGCAGCTCCGGGACAGGGTCTAATGAAGCTTTCTTT.